The entry that follows covers one T cell receptor beta chain sequence. Its target is not known. This sample is part of a study of T cell responses to AZD1222 COVID-19 vaccine. Study outcomes and limitations: Recipients of two AZD1222 doses showed rising Spike-specific TCR breadth and depth.

Between the trimmed V and J ends, which lost 0 bases and 13 bases, there was a span of 19 bases. The CDR3 totals 16 residues. Per germline, CDR1 SGHAT and CDR2 FQNNGV. The data were produced by immunoSEQ multiplex PCR, yet TCRdb's version contains in-frame clones alone and is incomplete. Among 100,000 to 120,000 clones, roughly 92% were seen once, and the ten largest hold 2% to 3%. Sequenced here: peripheral blood, sampled 28 days after the second AZD1222 dose. The V and J genes are TRBV11-2 and TRBJ1-6, with a possible D match to TRBD1 (6 bases). This sequence originates from an adult who received the AZD1222 COVID-19 vaccine. CDR3 in amino acids: CASSLDLGGLGSPLHF. For the CDR3, the DNA is TGTGCCAGCAGCTTAGATCTAGGGGGACTGGGTTCGCCCCTCCACTTT.